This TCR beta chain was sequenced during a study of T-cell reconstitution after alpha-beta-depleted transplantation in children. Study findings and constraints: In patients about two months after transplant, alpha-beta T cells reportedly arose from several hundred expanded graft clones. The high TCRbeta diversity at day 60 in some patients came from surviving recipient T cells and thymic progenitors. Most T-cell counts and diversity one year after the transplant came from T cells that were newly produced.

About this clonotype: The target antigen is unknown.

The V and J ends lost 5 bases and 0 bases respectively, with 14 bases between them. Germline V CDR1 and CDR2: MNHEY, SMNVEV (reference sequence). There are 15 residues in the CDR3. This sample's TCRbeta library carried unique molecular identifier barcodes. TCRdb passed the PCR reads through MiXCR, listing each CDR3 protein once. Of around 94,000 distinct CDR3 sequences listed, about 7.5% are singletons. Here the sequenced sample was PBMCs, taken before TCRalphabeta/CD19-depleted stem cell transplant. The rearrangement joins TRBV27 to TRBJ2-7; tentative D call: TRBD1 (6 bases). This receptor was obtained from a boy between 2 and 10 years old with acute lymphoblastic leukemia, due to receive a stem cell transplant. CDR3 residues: CASSPGQSLSYEQYF. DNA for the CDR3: TGTGCCAGCAGTCCTGGACAGAGCCTCTCCTACGAGCAGTACTTC.